This entry is about one T cell receptor beta chain. Its antigen is not identified. This sample stems from a study of cytomegalovirus exposure and HLA in healthy donors. Germline V lookup: CDR1 SGDLS, CDR2 YYNGEE. The CDR3 sequence is 15 residues long. V lost 0 bases and J lost 4; bases outside the gene matches: 2. Study-wide results and caveats: The listing of 150 to 200 TCR beta chains classed them as cytomegalovirus-associated. Clonal expansion was found to be greater in HLA-associated TCR beta chains than in equally common others in a later analysis.

In the PCR, 60 Vbeta and 13 Jbeta primers were used. Generated by immunoSEQ multiplex PCR, the TCRdb table keeps only in-frame clones and is missing some. The sample carries about 200,000 clones, about 77% recorded once. The TCR was taken from a woman aged 25 to 45 in good health and CMV-seronegative. This chain joins TRBV9 and TRBJ1-1; 11 nucleotides align to TRBD1. Sequencing was done on a sample of PBMCs. The CDR3 region has the DNA TGTGCCAGCAGCGTAGGTGGGACAGGGGGCACTGAAGCTTTCTTT. Its translation: CASSVGGTGGTEAFF.